This T cell receptor beta chain was obtained from a study of PD-L1 blockade in urothelial cancer. Study-level information: Chemotherapy regimens numbering 0 to 3 had been given to patients. The analyses of blood took place 3 weeks (second dose) and 6 weeks after treatment start.

Each patient presented with locally advanced or metastatic urothelial carcinoma. The CDR3 has 14 amino acids. Germline V CDR1 and CDR2: LNHDA, SQIVND (reference sequence). J gave up 5 bases and V 9 bases, and 9 bases lay outside the gene matches. The table came from immunoSEQ multiplex PCR; TCRdb's copy has only in-frame clones and leaves some out. The sample contains about 38,000 clones, approximately 90% of which appear only once. This sequence originates from a man in his 70s with urothelial cancer. The gene calls are TRBV19 and TRBJ2-1; TRBD2 agrees at 8 bases. The sample consisted of PBMCs, taken around atezolizumab (anti-PD-L1) treatment. The CDR3 DNA reads TGTGCCAGCCAACGGGGGGGCTTGAACAATGAGCAGTTCTTC. Protein sequence: CASQRGGLNNEQFF.